Following are 9 T cell receptor beta chains from one sample sequenced in a study of T cells in Graves' hyperthyroidism and ophthalmopathy. Amplification of TCR beta CDR3 regions used RNA as the template. HTBI primers were the set used in a first-round RT-PCR of the TCR CDR3. TCRdb reprocessed the multiplex PCR reads with MiXCR, giving one entry per CDR3 protein. Of about 350,000 distinct CDR3 sequences listed, roughly 18% are singletons. Input material: blood. The origin of the receptors is a woman in her 40s with Graves' ophthalmopathy.

This clonotype was detected ten times or more. The chain is built from TRBV5-1 and TRBJ1-1; 9 bases match TRBD1. The CDR3 has 15 residues. Per germline, CDR1 SGHRS and CDR2 YFSETQ. V lost 2 bases, J lost 3 bases, and 5 bases stayed unmatched. The CDR3 nucleotides read TGCGCCAGCAGCTTAGGACAGGGGTTGGACACTGAAGCTTTCTTT. Translating it yields CASSLGQGLDTEAFF.

V gene TRBV6-5 combines with J gene TRBJ2-5; 7 bases line up with TRBD1. The CDR3 contains 16 residues. The V gene end was trimmed by 2 bases and the J gene end by 1 base; junction bases not matched to a gene: 7. Germline CDR1 is MNHEY and CDR2 is SVGAGI. In DNA form, the CDR3 reads TGTGCCAGCAGTTACGCCATTCGGACAGGCCAAGAGACCCAGTACTTC. It translates to CASSYAIRTGQETQYF.

This clonotype was counted once. The chain employs TRBV4-1 and TRBJ2-7, with 7 bases lining up with TRBD1. Germline loops: CDR1 MGHRA, CDR2 YSYEKL. The CDR3 is 15 amino acids. V trimming: 4 bases; J trimming: 5 bases; junction bases outside the gene matches: 11. For the CDR3, the DNA is TGCGCCAGCAGCCCCCTCGTACAGGGGTTTAACGAGCAGTACTTC. Protein: CASSPLVQGFNEQYF.

This clonotype was recorded at least ten times. At one end, the junction sequence differs from germline, possibly due to a read error. The V call is TRBV6-1, the J call TRBJ1-6, with no clear D. Germline assignment: CDR1 MNHNS and CDR2 SASEGT. The CDR3 covers 14 residues. The CDR3 DNA is TGTACCAGCAGTCAAACCTACAGTAATTCACCCCTCCACTTT. This encodes CTSSQTYSNSPLHF.

The table lists this clonotype with many counts. The genes are TRBV28 and TRBJ2-2; D is unresolved. This CDR3 has 13 amino acids. The V end lost 10 bases, the J end lost 4 bases, and 13 bases lay between the germline ends. Germline assignment: CDR1 MDHEN and CDR2 SYDVKM. CDR3 in amino acids: CANQDARTGELFF. The CDR3 region has the DNA TGTGCCAACCAGGACGCCCGCACCGGGGAGCTGTTTTTT.

CDR3 loop: CASSVGTANQPQHF. As DNA, the CDR3 is TGTGCCAGCAGTGTGGGGACAGCGAATCAGCCCCAGCATTTT. V gene TRBV6-1 combines with J gene TRBJ1-5; 7 bases fit TRBD1. This CDR3 comprises 14 residues. The V gene's germline CDR1 is MNHNS and CDR2 SASEGT. V was pared by 4 bases and J by 4 bases, with 4 bases of the junction left unmatched.

At least ten counts were recorded for this clonotype. The rearrangement uses TRBV28 and TRBJ1-2, with unresolved D. CDR1 is MDHEN, CDR2 SYDVKM, per germline. Deletions cut 3 bases from V and 3 bases from J, with 17 bases between. This CDR3 spans 16 amino acids. CDR3 nucleotides: TGTGCCAGCAGTTTCCCCCGCGACCTCATTGACTATGGCTACACCTTC. Its protein is CASSFPRDLIDYGYTF.

This clonotype was detected only a few times. The genes are TRBV12-3 or TRBV12-4 and TRBJ1-1; no firm D call. The CDR3 is 14 residues long. Trimming stripped 6 bases from V and 1 base from J, with 12 bases between. CDR3 in DNA: TGTGCCAGCAGAACCATGGGGAGGAACACTGAAGCTTTCTTT. It specifies CASRTMGRNTEAFF.

This clonotype was seen a few times. A much larger clone differs from this one at a single base, so this may be a read error. The rearrangement links TRBV12-3 or TRBV12-4 to TRBJ1-1; 9 bases are a match to TRBD1. The CDR3 contains 14 residues. The CDR3 region has the DNA TGTGTCAGCAGTCAGACAGGGGGGAATACTGAAGCTTTCTTT. It specifies CVSSQTGGNTEAFF.